A selection of T cell receptor beta chains follows, all from one sample in a study of Ad26.COV2.S vaccination and SARS-CoV-2 variants. The data were produced by immunoSEQ multiplex PCR, yet TCRdb's version contains in-frame clones alone and is incomplete. The sample has about 350,000 clones; 75% to 90% are singletons. Sequencing used peripheral blood, obtained in a trial of Ad26.COV2.S vaccine versus placebo. These receptor sequences come from a person between 18 and 65 years old who received the Ad26.COV2.S COVID-19 vaccine or a placebo. Each CDR3 is given with its conserved first and last residue. Each record gives: V gene, clone size, D gene, J gene, CDR3 DNA, CDR3 protein. The D gene is left open where the match is weak. Clone size appears in some rows only: once, few, many, or a class for an expanded clone.

>TRBV12-3/TRBV12-4|.|TRBD1|TRBJ1-1
TGTGCCAGCAGTTGGACAGGGAACACTGAAGCTTTCTTT
CASSWTGNTEAFF
>TRBV7-2|once|.|TRBJ2-7
TGTGCCAGCAGCTTAGGCGGGACAGTTAGCTCCTACGAGCAGTACTTC
CASSLGGTVSSYEQYF
>TRBV7-9|.|.|TRBJ1-2
TGTGCCAGCAGCCCGACGGGGAACTATGGCTACACCTTC
CASSPTGNYGYTF
>TRBV10-1|.|.|TRBJ2-4
TGCGCCAGCTCCGCGGGACACAAAAACATTCAGTACTTC
CASSAGHKNIQYF
>TRBV19|.|TRBD1|TRBJ1-2
TGTGCCAGTAAGACATGGGACAGCTATGGCTACACCTTC
CASKTWDSYGYTF
>TRBV29-1|.|TRBD2|TRBJ2-7
TGCAGCGTTGATATAGCGGGGAGCTCCTACGAGCAGTACTTC
CSVDIAGSSYEQYF
>TRBV7-2|.|.|TRBJ1-6
TGTGCCAGCAGCTTAGTGGCGTGGGGACTTGTCAATTCACCCCTCCACTTT
CASSLVAWGLVNSPLHF
>TRBV6-1|.|.|TRBJ2-2
TGTGCCAGCAGTGAACTACTAACCCCCCACGGGGAGCTGTTTTTT
CASSELLTPHGELFF
>TRBV18|.|TRBD1|TRBJ1-2
TGTGCCAGCTCACCTAGCTGGGGGACAGGGGCTAACTATGGCTACACCTTC
CASSPSWGTGANYGYTF
>TRBV11-2|.|TRBD2|TRBJ2-5
TGTGCCAGCAGCTTAGTCGGGACTAGCCGGGAGACCCAGTACTTC
CASSLVGTSRETQYF
>TRBV2|.|.|TRBJ2-7
TGTGCCAGCAGAGGGGGGGGTCCCCAGGTCGAGCAGTACTTC
CASRGGGPQVEQYF
>TRBV10-2|.|TRBD2|TRBJ2-7
TGCGCCAGCAGTGAGACCGCCGGGAGCGGGAGAGAGTACGAGCAGTACTTC
CASSETAGSGREYEQYF
>TRBV5-1|.|TRBD2|TRBJ2-2
TGCGCCAGCAGCTTGTCTAGCGGGAGGAACACCGGGGAGCTGTTTTTT
CASSLSSGRNTGELFF
>TRBV7-9|.|TRBD2|TRBJ2-2
TGTGCCAGCATCCCCGGTCGGGAGGAGGCCGGGGAGCTGTTTTTT
CASIPGREEAGELFF
>TRBV3-1/TRBV3-2|.|TRBD2|TRBJ2-3
TGTGCCAGCAGCCAAGTCGGGGGGGCAAGAGATACGCAGTATTTT
CASSQVGGARDTQYF
>TRBV7-9|.|TRBD2|TRBJ2-2
TGTGCCAGCAGCCTCAGACTAGCGGGAGTCGACACCGGGGAGCTGTTTTTT
CASSLRLAGVDTGELFF
>TRBV9|.|TRBD2|TRBJ2-2
TGTGCCAGCACCCTCTCTGGGGTAGCGGGGCCCGGGGAGCTGTTTTTT
CASTLSGVAGPGELFF
>TRBV27|.|.|TRBJ1-2
TGTGCCAGCAGTTTTTGGCAGGACTATGGCTACACCTTC
CASSFWQDYGYTF
>TRBV24-1|.|.|TRBJ2-2
TGTGCCACCAGTGATTTGCATAGTAAGAACACCGGGGAGCTGTTTTTT
CATSDLHSKNTGELFF
>TRBV10-3|.|TRBD1|TRBJ2-7
TGTGCCACCGTACCGGGACAGGGGTACGAGCAGTACTTC
CATVPGQGYEQYF